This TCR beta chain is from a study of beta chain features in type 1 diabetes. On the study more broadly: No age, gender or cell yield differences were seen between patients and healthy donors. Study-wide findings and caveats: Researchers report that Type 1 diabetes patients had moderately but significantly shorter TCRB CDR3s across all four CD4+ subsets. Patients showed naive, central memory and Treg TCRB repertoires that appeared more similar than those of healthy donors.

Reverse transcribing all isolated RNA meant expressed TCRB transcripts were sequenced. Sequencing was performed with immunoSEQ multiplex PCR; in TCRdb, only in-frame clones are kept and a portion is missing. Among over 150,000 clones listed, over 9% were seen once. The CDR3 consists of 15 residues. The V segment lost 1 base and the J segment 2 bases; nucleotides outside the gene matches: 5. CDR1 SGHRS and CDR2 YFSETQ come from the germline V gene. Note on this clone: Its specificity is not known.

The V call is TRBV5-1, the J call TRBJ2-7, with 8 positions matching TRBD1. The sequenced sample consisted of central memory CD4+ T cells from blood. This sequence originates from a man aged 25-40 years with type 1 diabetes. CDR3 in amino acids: CASSLLGTGTYEQYF. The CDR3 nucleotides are TGCGCCAGCAGCTTGCTGGGGACAGGTACCTACGAGCAGTACTTC.